The 28 T cell receptor beta chains presented below share a single source sample, sequenced in a study of PD-1 blockade in classical Hodgkin lymphoma. With no exception, relapse followed autologous stem cell transplantation in all patients, and brentuximab vedotin exposure varied. Measured with immunoSEQ multiplex PCR; TCRdb has only the in-frame clones, and not every one. The table lists 24,000 or so clones, more than 65% of them singletons. The sample in question was peripheral blood mononuclear cells (PBMCs), obtained at baseline. Receptors originate from a human donor with classical Hodgkin lymphoma.

This clone was counted a single time. The V gene is TRBV4-3, the J gene TRBJ2-2; D is possibly TRBD1 (5 bases). The CDR3 runs 15 residues. V shed 3 bases and J shed 0 bases, with 8 bases lying between them. The germline gives CDR1 LGHNA, CDR2 YSLEER. The CDR3 protein is CASSHRQTNTGELFF. DNA of the CDR3: TGCGCCAGCAGCCACCGACAGACGAACACCGGGGAGCTGTTTTTT.

By share, this clone counts as medium-sized. Written as DNA, the CDR3 is TGTGCCAGCAGCCAAGAGGTGGGGGTTGAAGCTTTCTTT. It yields the protein CASSQEVGVEAFF. The chain carries TRBV14 and TRBJ1-1, with a tentative D call TRBD1 (5 bases). The CDR3 runs 13 residues. The V and J ends lost 0 bases and 7 bases respectively, with 9 bases between them. The germline CDR1 and CDR2 sequences are SGHDN and FVKESK.

By sample share, this clone is medium-sized. This chain connects TRBV6-1 to TRBJ1-5; D might be TRBD1 (6 bases). Trimming stripped 3 bases from V and 7 bases from J, with 16 bases between. The CDR3 extends over 15 amino acids. Germline-derived CDR1 and CDR2 are MNHNS and SASEGT. DNA for the CDR3: TGTGCCAGCAGTGAGGGAGGTGGGGGCGGCCAGCCCCAGCATTTT. It is translated as CASSEGGGGGQPQHF.

The chain combines TRBV29-1 with TRBJ1-1; the D gene is possibly TRBD1 (5 bases). The CDR3 consists of 15 residues. Trimming left V 5 bases short and J 10 bases short, with 26 bases between. In germline, CDR1 is SQVTM, CDR2 ANQGSEA. Here the CDR3 DNA reads TGCAGCGTTCGAACGGGACGCATTGGGGTGGTTTTAGCTTTCTTT. Protein: CSVRTGRIGVVLAFF.

By share, this clone counts as medium-sized. The chain recombines TRBV5-1 with TRBJ1-1; D is unclear. Per germline, CDR1 SGHRS and CDR2 YFSETQ. The CDR3 loop spans 12 amino acids. With 4 bases removed from V and 11 bases from J, the gap between germline ends came to 15 bases. The CDR3 spells CASSPGPVGAFF. The CDR3 nucleotides are TGCGCCAGCAGCCCAGGACCCGTGGGCGCTTTCTTT.

The chain uses TRBV30 and TRBJ1-5; D remains unclear. Deletions cut 2 bases from V and 2 bases from J, with 16 bases between. The V gene's germline CDR1 is GTSNPN and CDR2 SVGIG (reference sequence). CDR3 length: 16 residues. CDR3: CAWSPSPRGGNQPQHF. The DNA for the CDR3 is TGTGCCTGGAGTCCCTCACCTCGGGGTGGCAATCAGCCCCAGCATTTT.

CDR3 sequence (DNA): TGTGCCAGCAGTGCTTTGGGGGGGGGCCGGGATGAGCAGTTCTTC. This codes for CASSALGGGRDEQFF. The chain has TRBV6-1 and TRBJ2-1; D is perhaps TRBD2 (7 bases). The V gene lost 4 bases and the J gene lost 8 bases, with 18 bases spanning the gap. Germline CDR1 reads MNHNS; CDR2 reads SASEGT. This CDR3 is built from 15 residues.

This clone turned up a few times. The chain combines TRBV5-6 with TRBJ2-7; D is uncertain. The V and J ends lost 1 base and 4 bases respectively, with 3 bases between them. The CDR3 extends over 11 amino acids. In germline, CDR1 is SGHDT, CDR2 YYEEEE. The DNA for the CDR3 is TGTGCCAGCAGCTTGACTTACGAGCAGTACTTC. This encodes CASSLTYEQYF.

This chain links TRBV28 with TRBJ2-5; 11 bases are shared with TRBD2. The CDR3 has 14 amino acids. The germline gives CDR1 MDHEN, CDR2 SYDVKM. Trimming cost V 6 bases and J 3 bases; bases outside gene matches: 3. CDR3 nucleotides: TGTGCCAGCAGCGTAGCGGGGGGGGAAGAGACCCAGTACTTC. It translates to CASSVAGGEETQYF.

V and J are TRBV10-3 and TRBJ1-1; 10 nucleotides match TRBD1. V lost 6 bases and J lost 4; bases outside the gene matches: 11. The CDR3 extends over 16 amino acids. Germline V CDR1 and CDR2: ENHRY, SYGVKD. In DNA form, the CDR3 reads TGTGCCATCAGCGCCCAGGACAGGGGGGGCCCCACTGAAGCTTTCTTT. Protein product: CAISAQDRGGPTEAFF.

This clone was seen only once. CDR3 sequence reads: CASSLEGDGASYEQYF. CDR3 in DNA: TGTGCCAGCAGCTTAGAGGGGGACGGGGCCTCCTACGAGCAGTACTTC. J is TRBJ2-7 and V is TRBV13; weak D call: TRBD1 (6 bases). V was pared by 1 base and J by 0 bases, with 13 bases between. Germline CDR1 is PRHDT and CDR2 is FYEKMQ (reference sequence). The CDR3 is made up of 16 amino acids.

This rearrangement joins TRBV27 to TRBJ2-5; no definite D call. Deletions cut 5 bases from V and 1 base from J, with 14 bases between. There are 15 residues in the CDR3. CDR1 is MNHEY, CDR2 SMNVEV, per germline (reference sequence). This chain's CDR3 is CASSMGWGTQETQYF. The CDR3 region has the DNA TGTGCCAGCAGTATGGGCTGGGGTACCCAAGAGACCCAGTACTTC.

This clone was observed a few times. This chain uses TRBV7-2 with TRBJ2-1, with TRBD1 as a possible D gene (5 bases). V was trimmed by 5 bases and J by 8 bases, leaving 13 bases between them. The CDR3 is made up of 13 amino acids. CDR1 and CDR2 from the germline V gene are SGHTA and FQGNSA. Written as DNA, the CDR3 is TGTGCCAGCAGCCAAACAGGCTTGGATGAGCAGTTCTTC. This sequence encodes CASSQTGLDEQFF.

V usage is TRBV7-2 and J usage is TRBJ2-4; D is undetermined. CDR3 length: 13 residues. V lost 5 bases, J lost 5 bases, and 10 bases lay in between. CDR1 SGHTA and CDR2 FQGNSA come from the germline V gene. The CDR3 reads CASSLRGENIQYF. The CDR3 DNA follows: TGTGCCAGCAGCCTCCGCGGAGAAAACATTCAGTACTTC.

The chain carries TRBV15 and TRBJ1-4, with 9 bases lining up with TRBD1. CDR1 and CDR2 (germline): LNHNV, YYDKDF (reference sequence). The CDR3 has 17 residues. The V segment lost 0 bases and the J segment 7 bases; nucleotides outside the gene matches: 9. The CDR3 DNA is TGTGCCACCAGCAGAGATCGCTTACAGGGGGCAGGTGAAAAACTGTTTTTT. It encodes CATSRDRLQGAGEKLFF.

V usage is TRBV5-4 and J usage is TRBJ2-7; D possibly uses TRBD1 or TRBD2 (5 bases each). The germline V gene has CDR1 SGHNT and CDR2 YYREEE (reference sequence). The CDR3 sequence is 13 residues long. Trimming took off 4 bases at V and 7 bases at J, with 15 bases between the two ends. The CDR3 loop is CASSLTEGPEQYF. In DNA, the CDR3 is TGTGCCAGCAGCCTTACCGAGGGACCGGAGCAGTACTTC.

This clone appeared a few times. This CDR3 reads CASSLGGGRETQYF. The CDR3 DNA reads as TGTGCCAGCAGCCTAGGGGGGGGCAGAGAGACCCAGTACTTC. The chain combines TRBV7-9 with TRBJ2-5, with TRBD2 as a possible D gene (7 bases). Germline loops: CDR1 SEHNR, CDR2 FQNEAQ (reference sequence). Trimming stripped 5 bases from V and 4 bases from J, with 14 bases between. The CDR3 covers 14 residues.

The V gene is TRBV6-1, the J gene TRBJ1-1, with D perhaps matching TRBD1 (6 bases). Germline lookup yields CDR1 MNHNS and CDR2 SASEGT. The CDR3 consists of 14 residues. V lost 3 bases and J 4 bases, leaving 12 bases between the germline ends. This chain's CDR3 is CASSESGGVTEAFF. The CDR3 coding sequence is TGTGCCAGCAGTGAGTCGGGGGGCGTCACTGAAGCTTTCTTT.

The CDR3 DNA follows: TGTGCCAGTAGTATTTGGGGGAACAACACAGATACGCAGTATTTT. Encoded protein: CASSIWGNNTDTQYF. V usage is TRBV19 and J usage is TRBJ2-3; tentatively, D is TRBD1 or TRBD2 (5 bases each). Germline loops: CDR1 LNHDA, CDR2 SQIVND (reference sequence). V lost 3 bases, J lost 2 bases, and 12 bases lay in between. The CDR3 spans 15 residues.

This clone was observed a few times. This chain joins TRBV10-3 and TRBJ2-3; D is uncertain. The CDR3 consists of 13 residues. The germline V gene encodes CDR1 ENHRY and CDR2 SYGVKD. V was shortened by 5 bases and J by 2 bases, with 8 bases between the two germline ends. The CDR3 sequence: CAISRPNTDTQYF. CDR3 DNA sequence: TGTGCCATCAGTAGACCCAACACAGATACGCAGTATTTT.

The rearrangement uses TRBV30 and TRBJ1-2; 9 bases are shared with TRBD1. Germline V gives CDR1 GTSNPN, CDR2 SVGIG (reference sequence). V gave up 6 bases and J gave up 3 bases; unmatched junction bases: 5. The CDR3 runs 13 residues. CDR3 residues: CACHRGLDYGYTF. Here the CDR3 DNA reads TGTGCCTGCCACAGGGGGCTGGACTATGGCTACACCTTC.

V and J are TRBV12-2 and TRBJ1-3. TRBV12-2 is deemed a pseudogene. CDR3 length equals 15 residues. CDR3: CASRLDRTSGNTIYF. For the CDR3, the DNA is TGTGCAAGTCGCTTAGACCGGACCTCTGGAAACACCATATATTTT.

This clone appeared once. The chain links TRBV6-6 to TRBJ1-3; 7 bases match TRBD1. CDR3 length equals 16 residues. Germline CDR1 is MNHNY and CDR2 is SVGAGI (reference sequence). The V and J ends lost 7 bases and 4 bases, in that order; junction bases with no gene match: 13. The CDR3 sequence: CASIEPTGRAGNTIYF. DNA for the CDR3: TGTGCCAGCATAGAACCGACAGGGCGGGCCGGAAACACCATATATTTT.

The chain links TRBV6-5 to TRBJ2-2; unclear D gene. From germline, CDR1 is MNHEY and CDR2 SVGAGI. V was trimmed by 2 bases and J by 7 bases, leaving 5 bases between them. The CDR3 has 12 amino acids. In DNA form, the CDR3 reads TGTGCCAGCAGTTACAATGACGGGGAGCTGTTTTTT. Amino acid sequence: CASSYNDGELFF.

V usage is TRBV10-1 and J usage is TRBJ2-3; D gene ambiguous. This CDR3 is 15 amino acids long. Trimming cost V 2 bases and J 6 bases, with 15 bases left between them. Looked up from germline, CDR1 is WNHNN and CDR2 is SYGVQD (reference sequence). The DNA of the CDR3 is TGCGCCAGCAGTGAGGACCGCCTTCCCCACGATACGCAGTATTTT. It specifies CASSEDRLPHDTQYF.

V is TRBV6-5 and J is TRBJ2-1, with TRBD2 matching 11 bases. Germline-derived CDR1 and CDR2 are MNHEY and SVGAGI. This CDR3 contains 15 residues. The V gene end was trimmed by 2 bases and the J gene end by 9 bases; junction bases not matched to a gene: 6. CDR3 sequence (DNA): TGTGCCAGCAGTTACGGGGCTAGCGGGGGGACTGAGCAGTTCTTC. Protein: CASSYGASGGTEQFF.

J is TRBJ2-5 and V is TRBV28; D possibly corresponds to TRBD2 (6 bases). This CDR3 contains 13 residues. Trimming took off 6 bases at V and 4 bases at J, with 12 bases between the two ends. CDR1 and CDR2 from the germline V gene are MDHEN and SYDVKM. The DNA for the CDR3 is TGTGCCAGCAGGGAGGGTGTCCGAGAGACCCAGTACTTC. The encoded protein is CASREGVRETQYF.

The chain is built from TRBV18 and TRBJ1-4, with D possibly being TRBD1 (5 bases). The V gene's germline CDR1 is KGHSH and CDR2 LQKENI. V lost 0 bases, J lost 7 bases, and 15 bases lay in between. The CDR3 consists of 16 residues. The CDR3 spells CASSPPGEGRVEKLFF. CDR3 sequence (DNA): TGTGCCAGCTCACCACCGGGGGAGGGAAGAGTTGAAAAACTGTTTTTT.